This entry lists 25 T cell receptor beta chains sequenced from one sample in a study of radiation and T cells in renal cell carcinoma. Time point of the sample: blood 2 weeks post-SBRT. The treatment was: 15 Gy SBRT to primary tumor, nephrectomy 4 weeks later. TCRdb's table, derived via immunoSEQ multiplex PCR, lists solely in-frame clones and lacks some. The sample has some 150,000 clones; about 87% are singletons. This specimen was blood, taken from a patient whose treatment included radiotherapy and nephrectomy. The receptors derive from a woman aged 45 to 65 with renal cell carcinoma.

This clone has a handful of counts. The rearrangement links TRBV4-2 to TRBJ1-2; perhaps TRBD1 as D (6 bases). V shed 1 base and J shed 3 bases, with 12 bases lying between them. CDR3 length: 15 residues. CDR1 LGHNA and CDR2 YNFKEQ come from the germline V gene. The CDR3 loop reads CASSQVGRGDYGYTF. CDR3 coding DNA: TGTGCCAGCAGCCAAGTGGGCAGGGGAGACTATGGCTACACCTTC.

The chain combines TRBV11-3 with TRBJ2-1; maybe TRBD2 (6 bases). V gave up 1 base and J gave up 1 base, with 8 bases separating them. Germline V gives CDR1 SGHNT, CDR2 YENEEA. The CDR3 has 15 amino acids. CDR3 sequence (DNA): TGTGCCAGCAGCTTAGGGGGGGATTCCTACAATGAGCAGTTCTTC. Encoded protein: CASSLGGDSYNEQFF.

The chain uses TRBV18 and TRBJ1-1, with 8 bases matching TRBD1. The CDR3 totals 15 residues. CDR1 and CDR2 (germline): KGHSH, LQKENI. Germline trimming cut 3 bases from V and 0 bases from J; bases unmatched to any gene: 3. The CDR3 here is CASSPRTGLNTEAFF. The CDR3 coding sequence is TGTGCCAGCTCACCCAGGACAGGGTTGAACACTGAAGCTTTCTTT.

This sequence joins TRBV5-1 and TRBJ2-7, with TRBD1 matching over 7 bases. Germline CDR1 reads SGHRS; CDR2 reads YFSETQ. J was trimmed by 3 bases and V by 2 bases; bases with no gene match: 8. The CDR3 is 15 residues long. CDR3 in DNA: TGCGCCAGCAGCTTAAGACAGGGTGGGGGCTACGAGCAGTACTTC. As protein: CASSLRQGGGYEQYF.

The J gene is TRBJ1-4, the V gene TRBV7-9; 7 bases match TRBD1. The J segment lost 6 bases and the V segment lost 4 bases, leaving 8 bases of the junction unmatched. CDR3 length: 15 amino acids. The germline V gene has CDR1 SEHNR and CDR2 FQNEAQ (reference sequence). The CDR3 nucleotides read TGTGCCAGCAGCTCACGACAGGGAAGGGATGAAAAACTGTTTTTT. Its protein is CASSSRQGRDEKLFF.

The chain recombines TRBV7-9 with TRBJ2-7, with D possibly called TRBD1 or TRBD2 (5 bases each). Germline CDR1 and CDR2: SEHNR and FQNEAQ (reference sequence). The length of the CDR3 is 14 residues. Trimming left V 5 bases short and J 5 bases short, with 16 bases between. Here the CDR3 reads CASSGAVGPDEQYF. The CDR3 DNA is TGTGCCAGCAGCGGAGCGGTGGGGCCCGACGAGCAGTACTTC. Variable domain in full (rest from reference TRBV7-9 and TRBJ2-7): DTGVSQNPRHKITKRGQNVTFRCDPISEHNRLYWYRQTLGQGPEFLTYFQNEAQLEKSRLLSDRFSAERPKGSFSTLEIQRTEQGDSAMYLCASSGAVGPDEQYFGPGTRLTVT.

This chain links TRBV13 with TRBJ2-5, with TRBD2 as a possible D gene (6 bases). This CDR3 is 15 amino acids long. Deletions cut 5 bases from V and 3 bases from J, with 16 bases between. Germline CDR1 is PRHDT and CDR2 is FYEKMQ (reference sequence). This chain's CDR3 is CASSLRLVGKETQYF. The CDR3 bases are TGTGCCAGCAGCCTAAGACTAGTAGGTAAAGAGACCCAGTACTTC.

This CDR3 is CASSSRGLGSYEQYF. Written as DNA, the CDR3 is TGTGCCAGCAGCTCCAGGGGGTTGGGGTCCTACGAGCAGTACTTC. The rearrangement joins TRBV7-9 to TRBJ2-7; 7 bases are a match to TRBD1. The CDR3 is 15 residues long. Trimming removed 4 bases from V and 1 base from J; junction bases left unmatched: 7. Germline CDR1 reads SEHNR; CDR2 reads FQNEAQ (reference sequence).

The CDR3 is CSAGQETQYF. CDR3 in DNA: TGCAGTGCCGGACAAGAGACCCAGTACTTC. The genes are TRBV20-1 and TRBJ2-5; D is uncertain. In germline, CDR1 is DFQATT, CDR2 SNEGSKA (reference sequence). Trimming took 6 bases from V and 2 from J, leaving 4 bases between them. CDR3 length: 10 amino acids.

The V call is TRBV6-6, the J call TRBJ1-6, with D perhaps matching TRBD1 (5 bases). The CDR3 covers 14 residues. CDR1 is MNHNY, CDR2 SVGAGI, per germline (reference sequence). V lost 2 bases, J lost 9 bases, and 11 bases lay in between. This CDR3 reads CASSYPGDGSPLHF. Written as DNA, the CDR3 is TGTGCCAGCAGTTACCCTGGGGACGGTTCACCCCTCCACTTT.

The chain carries TRBV19 and TRBJ1-1, with a possible D match to TRBD1 (6 bases). V was cut by 4 bases and J by 0 bases, with 9 bases left in between. The CDR3 has 14 residues. Germline V CDR1 and CDR2: LNHDA, SQIVND (reference sequence). The CDR3 sequence is CASSTDRLNTEAFF. The CDR3 coding sequence is TGTGCCAGTAGTACCGACAGGTTGAACACTGAAGCTTTCTTT.

This CDR3 is CASSQDRGVEKLFF. The DNA for the CDR3 is TGTGCCAGCAGTCAGGACAGGGGAGTTGAAAAACTGTTTTTT. The chain couples TRBV6-5 to TRBJ1-4; the match to TRBD1 covers 9 bases. This CDR3 contains 14 residues. Unmatched junction bases numbered 5, after V lost 5 bases and J lost 7 bases. The germline V gene encodes CDR1 MNHEY and CDR2 SVGAGI.

The chain combines TRBV2 with TRBJ2-2, with a possible D match to TRBD2 (5 bases). The CDR3 has 16 amino acids. In germline, CDR1 is SNHLY, CDR2 FYNNEI. Trimming shortened V by 7 bases and J by 6 bases, and 21 bases separated the two germline ends. The DNA of the CDR3 is TGTGCCAGCAAAGCTAGCTTATCAGGCGGCCCCGGGGAGCTGTTTTTT. As protein: CASKASLSGGPGELFF.

The J gene is TRBJ1-6, the V gene TRBV7-8, with D perhaps matching TRBD1 (6 bases). CDR1 SGHVS and CDR2 FQNEAQ come from the germline V gene. This CDR3 contains 15 residues. V lost 5 bases and J lost 6, with 14 bases in between. In nucleotides, the CDR3 is TGTGCCAGCAGCGACTCACAGGGTAGTAATTCACCCCTCCACTTT. Protein product: CASSDSQGSNSPLHF.

The chain links TRBV7-8 to TRBJ2-5, with a possible D match to TRBD2 (7 bases). The CDR3 sequence is 14 residues long. Germline CDR1 is SGHVS and CDR2 is FQNEAQ. Trimming left V 0 bases short and J 4 bases short, with 9 bases between. As DNA, the CDR3 is TGTGCCAGCAGCTTAGCGGGGGGGCGAGAGACCCAGTACTTC. Translated, it gives CASSLAGGRETQYF.

The rearrangement uses TRBV6-1 and TRBJ1-2, with D possibly being TRBD1 (6 bases). This CDR3 contains 14 residues. Germline V lookup: CDR1 MNHNS, CDR2 SASEGT. The V gene lost 2 bases and the J gene lost 8 bases, with 15 bases spanning the gap. Here the CDR3 DNA reads TGTGCCAGCAGTGAATTACAGGGTAACCTAGGCTACACCTTC. It yields the protein CASSELQGNLGYTF.

CDR3 coding DNA: TGTGCCAGCAGCTTAATGGGTTCACCCCTCCACTTT. Translation gives CASSLMGSPLHF. This chain uses TRBV7-3 with TRBJ1-6; no definite D call. The CDR3 has 12 amino acids. V lost 1 base and J 9 bases, leaving 4 bases between the germline ends. The germline CDR1 and CDR2 sequences are SGHTA and FQGTGA.

As regards this clone: The junction departs from the called germline gene at one end, perhaps through a read error. The CDR3 loop reads CASSYPPSSDEQYF. DNA for the CDR3: TGTGCCAGCAGTTACCCCCCCTCCTCCGACGAGCAGTACTTC. This chain joins TRBV6-6 and TRBJ2-7; no definite D call. This CDR3 spans 14 amino acids. Germline V lookup: CDR1 MNHNY, CDR2 SVGAGI (reference sequence).

In its sample, this clone was seen a few times. The chain uses TRBV19 and TRBJ2-3; a weak D match, TRBD2 (6 bases). Germline lookup yields CDR1 LNHDA and CDR2 SQIVND (reference sequence). The CDR3 is made up of 15 amino acids. Trimming left V 5 bases short and J 6 bases short, with 18 bases between. CDR3 loop: CASSEGGGAWDTQYF. CDR3 sequence (DNA): TGTGCCAGTAGTGAGGGAGGCGGGGCCTGGGATACGCAGTATTTT. Using reference TRBV19 and TRBJ2-3 for the parts outside the CDR3, the full variable domain is DGGITQSPKYLFRKEGQNVTLSCEQNLNHDAMYWYRQDPGQGLRLIYYSQIVNDFQKGDIAEGYSVSREKKESFPLTVTSAQKNPTAFYLCASSEGGGAWDTQYFGPGTRLTVL.

This chain links TRBV4-1 with TRBJ2-7, with D perhaps matching TRBD1 or TRBD2 (5 bases each). With 0 bases removed from V and 3 bases from J, the gap between germline ends came to 15 bases. The CDR3 has 16 residues. Germline V gives CDR1 MGHRA, CDR2 YSYEKL. The CDR3 reads CASSQEAVGGNYEQYF. The CDR3 DNA reads as TGCGCCAGCAGCCAAGAGGCAGTTGGGGGTAACTACGAGCAGTACTTC.

The chain employs TRBV18 and TRBJ1-4, with a possible D match to TRBD1 (5 bases). This CDR3 has 11 amino acids. Germline V lookup: CDR1 KGHSH, CDR2 LQKENI. V lost 4 bases and J lost 8, with 5 bases in between. CDR3 amino acids: CASSQGEKLFF. DNA of the CDR3: TGTGCCAGCTCACAGGGGGAAAAACTGTTTTTT.

This rearrangement joins TRBV6-5 to TRBJ1-6; D gene uncertain. Per germline, CDR1 MNHEY and CDR2 SVGAGI. V lost 10 bases to trimming and J lost 8 bases, with 15 bases between them. The CDR3 totals 13 residues. CDR3 sequence: CATARGWDSPLHF. The CDR3 nucleotides are TGTGCCACGGCCCGGGGTTGGGATTCACCCCTCCACTTT.

The chain is built from TRBV30 and TRBJ1-3, with D possibly being TRBD1 (5 bases). This CDR3 comprises 12 residues. The ends were cut back, 3 bases at V and 4 bases at J, with 7 bases in the middle. CDR1 GTSNPN and CDR2 SVGIG come from the germline V gene (reference sequence). CDR3 coding DNA: TGTGCCTGGAGGACAGTCGGAAACACCATATATTTT. Its protein product is CAWRTVGNTIYF.

DNA for the CDR3: TGCGCCAGCAGCTTGGGGCTGGTCGGCGGGGAAGCTTTCTTT. Translation: CASSLGLVGGEAFF. The chain is built from TRBV5-1 and TRBJ1-1; no reliable D call. The germline V and J ends were trimmed by 0 bases and 8 bases, with 14 bases remaining between them. This CDR3 has 14 residues. CDR1 is SGHRS and CDR2 is YFSETQ in the germline V gene.

The sample holds one count of this clone. The chain links TRBV5-1 to TRBJ1-2; D not certain. The CDR3 is made up of 12 amino acids. With 2 bases removed from V and 8 bases from J, the gap between germline ends came to 10 bases. The germline CDR1 and CDR2 sequences are SGHRS and YFSETQ. CDR3 bases: TGCGCCAGCAGCTTCCCCATGGGGGGCTACACCTTC. Translation gives CASSFPMGGYTF.